The clone carrying this T cell receptor beta chain was detected ten times or more. The antigen remains unidentified. The CDR3 covers 18 residues. The V gene's germline CDR1 is SGDLS and CDR2 YYNGEE. With 4 bases clipped from V and 2 bases from J, the junction kept 15 bases outside the gene matches. The team produced cDNA through 5'RACE using 10-nucleotide random UMIs. Every sequencing run gave over 200 million TCR-beta sequences, taken from 15-18 subjects. TCRdb reanalysed the 5' RACE reads using MiXCR and keeps one entry per CDR3 protein. The data contain 55,000 to 80,000 distinct CDR3 sequences, roughly 13% of them singletons. The data derive from a study of neurological immune-mediated disorders. Regarding the study as a whole: The absence of shared CDR3 amino acid sequences among expanded clones across subjects suggests private repertoires in all groups.

Time point given: longitudinal time-point 1 (baseline). The TCR was taken from a female donor with HTLV-1-associated myelopathy (HAM/TSP). The V and J genes are TRBV9 and TRBJ2-5; 9 bases agree with TRBD2. The sample consisted of PBMCs. The CDR3 nucleotides are TGTGCCAGCAGCATTCGAAGTGGCGGGGGGGGTGAGCAAGAGACCCAGTACTTC. This gives the protein CASSIRSGGGGEQETQYF. The full variable domain, rest sourced from reference TRBV9 and TRBJ2-5, is DSGVTQTPKHLITATGQRVTLRCSPRSGDLSVYWYQQSLDQGLQFLIQYYNGEERAKGNILERFSAQQFPDLHSELNLSSLELGDSALYFCASSIRSGGGGEQETQYFGPGTRLLVL.